The 14 T cell receptor beta chains in this list originate from one sample, sequenced in a study of siplizumab effects on memory and regulatory T cells (dated by TCRdb to the late 2010s). The receptor library was made with the immunoSEQ multiplex PCR assay. The table was pulled from immuneACCESS by TCRdb, which kept in-frame rearrangements only. Such tables lose some clones; where checked, under half of the loss comes from unresolved V genes, and the rest has no known cause. A total of under 8,500 clones appear in this sample, about 60% of them only once. Of the sample, over 12% is held by the ten largest clones. The specimen sequenced was effector memory CD8+ T cells sorted from blood. The cell subset or site label here, explained by the study, means: unstimulated CD8+ effector memory T cells. Receptors were obtained from a human donor in good health.

The chain uses TRBV6-1 and TRBJ2-5, with 7 bases aligning to TRBD2. Germline CDR1 and CDR2: MNHNS and SASEGT. The CDR3 runs to 16 residues. V lost 1 base and J lost 2; bases outside the gene matches: 7. DNA of the CDR3: TGTGCCAGCAGTGAAGGGAGTGGGGGGGTTCAAGAGACCCAGTACTTC. It specifies CASSEGSGGVQETQYF.

This chain uses TRBV7-2 with TRBJ2-5; perhaps TRBD2 as D (6 bases). This CDR3 region has 13 residues. The V end lost 6 bases, the J end lost 5 bases, and 13 bases lay between the germline ends. Germline V gene sequence: CDR1 SGHTA, CDR2 FQGNSA. CDR3 sequence: CASRVDGGETQYF. CDR3 bases: TGTGCCAGCAGGGTTGACGGAGGGGAGACCCAGTACTTC.

This clone was observed a single time. The chain links TRBV7-6 to TRBJ2-7; 10 bases map to TRBD1. Germline values: CDR1 SGHVS, CDR2 FNYEAQ. This CDR3 has 13 residues. J gave up 5 bases and V 5 bases, and 3 bases lay outside the gene matches. The CDR3 region is CASSPGTGDEQYF. In nucleotides, the CDR3 is TGTGCCAGCAGCCCCGGGACAGGGGACGAGCAGTACTTC.

The V gene is TRBV29-1, the J gene TRBJ2-3; no reliable D call. Looked up from germline, CDR1 is SQVTM and CDR2 is ANQGSEA. Trimming shortened V by 6 bases and J by 2 bases, and 12 bases separated the two germline ends. The CDR3 length is 13 residues. The CDR3 is CSVDGSATDTQYF. CDR3 sequence (DNA): TGCAGCGTCGACGGTTCGGCCACAGATACGCAGTATTTT.

This rearrangement joins TRBV9 to TRBJ1-2, with no clear D. The CDR3 length is 14 residues. Germline V CDR1 and CDR2: SGDLS, YYNGEE. V was pared by 0 bases and J by 7 bases, with 13 bases between. The CDR3 region is CASSVGGQARGYTF. CDR3 DNA: TGTGCCAGCAGCGTAGGGGGTCAGGCTCGTGGCTACACCTTC.

This clone was observed a handful of times. The J gene is TRBJ2-2, the V gene TRBV5-4; 9 nucleotides match TRBD1. Germline V lookup: CDR1 SGHNT, CDR2 YYREEE (reference sequence). Trimming cost V 4 bases and J 5 bases; bases outside gene matches: 12. The length of the CDR3 is 17 residues. CDR3 in DNA: TGTGCCAGCAGCCCCGGGAGTGAACAGGGGGCAACCGGGGAGCTGTTTTTT. Amino acids: CASSPGSEQGATGELFF.

In this sample, this clone is large. This rearrangement joins TRBV19 to TRBJ1-4, with no clear D. Between the trimmed V and J ends, which lost 8 bases and 5 bases, there was a span of 12 bases. This CDR3 has 13 amino acids. Germline CDR1 is LNHDA and CDR2 is SQIVND (reference sequence). The CDR3 loop is CASWALGNEKLFF. Written as DNA, the CDR3 is TGTGCCAGTTGGGCATTAGGCAATGAAAAACTGTTTTTT.

In DNA form, the CDR3 reads TGTGCCAGCAGCCAATGGGACAGGGGGGCCGATCAGCCCCAGCATTTT. Protein product: CASSQWDRGADQPQHF. V gene TRBV7-9 combines with J gene TRBJ1-5; 11 positions match TRBD1. V lost 5 bases to trimming and J lost 5 bases; unmatched junction nucleotides: 8. Looked up from germline, CDR1 is SEHNR and CDR2 is FQNEAQ (reference sequence). The CDR3 contains 16 residues.

The CDR3: CATSDREVQPQHF. The CDR3 bases are TGTGCCACCTCCGACAGGGAGGTTCAGCCCCAGCATTTT. The rearrangement uses TRBV6-1 and TRBJ1-5; 7 bases agree with TRBD1. The junction had 9 bases not matched to a gene; V was cut back by 10 bases and J by 6 bases. CDR3 size: 13 residues. Germline values: CDR1 MNHNS, CDR2 SASEGT.

Judged by abundance, this clone is medium-sized. The chain links TRBV6-5 to TRBJ2-3; 8 bases are shared with TRBD2. The V and J ends lost 7 bases and 1 base, in that order; junction bases with no gene match: 7. Germline V gives CDR1 MNHEY, CDR2 SVGAGI. The CDR3 contains 15 residues. The CDR3 DNA reads TGTGCCAGCATGGACGGGGGGGCGGGCACAGATACGCAGTATTTT. Protein sequence: CASMDGGAGTDTQYF.

The chain uses TRBV9 and TRBJ2-5; D might be TRBD1 or TRBD2, each matching 6 bases. Germline V gene lookup returns CDR1 SGDLS and CDR2 YYNGEE. V lost 4 bases, J lost 3 bases, and 16 bases lay in between. CDR3 size: 15 residues. CDR3 sequence reads: CASSRDGGQEETQYF. The CDR3, as DNA: TGTGCCAGCAGCAGGGATGGGGGGCAGGAAGAGACCCAGTACTTC.

The chain uses TRBV4-3 and TRBJ2-3; 12 nucleotides line up with TRBD2. Germline V gene data show CDR1 as LGHNA and CDR2 as YSLEER. The CDR3 extends over 18 amino acids. The J segment lost 3 bases and the V segment lost 0 bases, leaving 7 bases of the junction unmatched. Here the CDR3 reads CASSQDYPSGGATDTQYF. DNA for the CDR3: TGCGCCAGCAGCCAAGATTACCCTAGCGGGGGGGCGACAGATACGCAGTATTTT.

The chain couples TRBV5-4 to TRBJ1-1; 9 bases agree with TRBD1. There are 14 residues in the CDR3. Germline values: CDR1 SGHNT, CDR2 YYREEE (reference sequence). Germline trimming cut 4 bases from V and 5 bases from J; bases unmatched to any gene: 6. CDR3 bases: TGTGCCAGCAGCGATGACAGGGGGGCGACTGAAGCTTTCTTT. The encoded protein is CASSDDRGATEAFF.

The chain has TRBV28 and TRBJ1-3, with a possible D match to TRBD1 (6 bases). This CDR3 has 13 amino acids. CDR1 is MDHEN, CDR2 SYDVKM, per germline. Trimming took 5 bases from V and 3 from J, leaving 8 bases between them. Here the CDR3 reads CASSEGGGNTIYF. For the CDR3, the DNA is TGTGCCAGCAGTGAGGGGGGTGGAAACACCATATATTTT.